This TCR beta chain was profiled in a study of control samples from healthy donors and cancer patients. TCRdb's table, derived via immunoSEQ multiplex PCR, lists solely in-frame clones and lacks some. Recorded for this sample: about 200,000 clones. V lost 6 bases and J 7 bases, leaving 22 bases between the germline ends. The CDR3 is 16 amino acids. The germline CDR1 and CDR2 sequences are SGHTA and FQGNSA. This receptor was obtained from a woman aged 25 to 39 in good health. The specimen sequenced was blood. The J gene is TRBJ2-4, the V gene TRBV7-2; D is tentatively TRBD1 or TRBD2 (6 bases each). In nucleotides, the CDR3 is TGTGCCAGCAGGCCGAGCTCGGGGGCGCAGAGGAACATTCAGTACTTC. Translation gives CASRPSSGAQRNIQYF.